This T cell receptor (beta chain) was sequenced for a study of low-dose radiotherapy and immunotherapy resistance in tumors. Trimming took 6 bases from V and 1 from J; bases not matched to a gene: 4. The V gene's germline CDR1 is MDHEN and CDR2 SYDVKM. This CDR3 has 16 residues. First-strand cDNA relied on TRAV- and TRBV-specific primers spanning alpha and beta chains. TCR amplification involved 20 PCR cycles with a constant-region primer and V-primer adapter. With in vitro transcription, the isolated mRNA was amplified. TCRdb re-analysed the reads in MiXCR, keeping a single row per CDR3 protein. The sample includes roughly 13,000 distinct CDR3 sequences, about three fifths of them seen just once.

This receptor was identified in a human donor with advanced metastatic prostate, ovarian, gallbladder or colorectal cancer (not recorded which). This table probably holds off-target reads from a library built for another chain. The rearrangement links TRBV28 to TRBJ2-5; 14 nucleotides match TRBD2. The CDR3 here is CASRDGLAGGQETQYF. The DNA for the CDR3 is TGTGCCAGCAGAGACGGACTAGCGGGGGGCCAAGAGACCCAGTACTTC.